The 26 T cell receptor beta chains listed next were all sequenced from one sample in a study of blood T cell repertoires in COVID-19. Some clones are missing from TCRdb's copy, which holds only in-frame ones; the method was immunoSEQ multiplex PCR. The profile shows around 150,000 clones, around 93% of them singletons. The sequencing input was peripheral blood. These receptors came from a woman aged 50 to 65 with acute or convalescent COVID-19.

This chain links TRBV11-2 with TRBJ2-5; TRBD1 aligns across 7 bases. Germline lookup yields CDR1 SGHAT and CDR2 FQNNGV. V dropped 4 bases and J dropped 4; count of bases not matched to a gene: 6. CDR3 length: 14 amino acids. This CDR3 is CASSWDREVETQYF. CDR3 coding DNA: TGTGCCAGCAGCTGGGACAGAGAAGTAGAGACCCAGTACTTC.

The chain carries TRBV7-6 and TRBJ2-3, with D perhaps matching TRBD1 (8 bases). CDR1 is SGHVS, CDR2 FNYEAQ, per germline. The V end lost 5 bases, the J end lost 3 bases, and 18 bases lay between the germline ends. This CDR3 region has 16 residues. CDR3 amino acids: CASSPRTGRDTDTQYF. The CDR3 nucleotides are TGTGCCAGCAGCCCCCGGACAGGGAGGGATACAGATACGCAGTATTTT.

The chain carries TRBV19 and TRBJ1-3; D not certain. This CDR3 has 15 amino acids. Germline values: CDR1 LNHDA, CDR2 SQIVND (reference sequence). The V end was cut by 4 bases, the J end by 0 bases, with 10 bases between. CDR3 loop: CASSTRGSSGNTIYF. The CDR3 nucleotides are TGTGCCAGTAGTACGCGGGGTTCCTCTGGAAACACCATATATTTT.

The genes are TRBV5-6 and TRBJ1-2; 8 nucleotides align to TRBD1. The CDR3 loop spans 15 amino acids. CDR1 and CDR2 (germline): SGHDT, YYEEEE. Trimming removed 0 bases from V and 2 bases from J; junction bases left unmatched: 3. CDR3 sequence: CASSLAGTGNYGYTF. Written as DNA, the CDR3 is TGTGCCAGCAGCTTGGCCGGGACAGGCAACTATGGCTACACCTTC.

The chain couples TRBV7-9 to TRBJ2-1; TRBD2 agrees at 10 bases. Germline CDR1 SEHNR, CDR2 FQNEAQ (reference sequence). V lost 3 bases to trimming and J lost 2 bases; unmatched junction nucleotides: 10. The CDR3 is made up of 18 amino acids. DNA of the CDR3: TGTGCCAGCAGCTTCTTACCTAGCGGGAGTAGAGCCTACAATGAGCAGTTCTTC. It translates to CASSFLPSGSRAYNEQFF.

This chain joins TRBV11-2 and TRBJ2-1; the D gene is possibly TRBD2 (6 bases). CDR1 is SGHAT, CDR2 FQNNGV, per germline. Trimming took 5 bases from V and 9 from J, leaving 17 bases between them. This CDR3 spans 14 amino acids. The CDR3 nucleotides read TGTGCCAGCAGCCGCATAGAAGGCGGGGCTGAGCAGTTCTTC. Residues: CASSRIEGGAEQFF.

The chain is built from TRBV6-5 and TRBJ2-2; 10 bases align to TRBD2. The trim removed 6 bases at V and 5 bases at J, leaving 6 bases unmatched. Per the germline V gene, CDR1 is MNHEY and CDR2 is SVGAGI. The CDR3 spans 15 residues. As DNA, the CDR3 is TGTGCCAGCAGCTCCCGGACTAGCGGAACCGGGGAGCTGTTTTTT. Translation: CASSSRTSGTGELFF.

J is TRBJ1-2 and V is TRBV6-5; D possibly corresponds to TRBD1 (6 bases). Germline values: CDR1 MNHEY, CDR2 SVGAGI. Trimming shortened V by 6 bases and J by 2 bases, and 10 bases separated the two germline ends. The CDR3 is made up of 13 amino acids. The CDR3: CASRRTVNYGYTF. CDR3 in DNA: TGTGCCAGCAGGAGGACAGTAAACTATGGCTACACCTTC.

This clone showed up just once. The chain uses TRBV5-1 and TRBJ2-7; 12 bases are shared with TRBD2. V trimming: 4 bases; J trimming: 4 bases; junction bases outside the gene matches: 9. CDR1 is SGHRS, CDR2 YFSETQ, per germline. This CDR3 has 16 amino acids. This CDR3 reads CASSATSGGPEYEQYF. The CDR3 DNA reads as TGCGCCAGCAGCGCGACTAGCGGGGGACCGGAGTACGAGCAGTACTTC. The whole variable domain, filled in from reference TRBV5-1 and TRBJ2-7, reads KAGVTQTPRYLIKTRGQQVTLSCSPISGHRSVSWYQQTPGQGLQFLFEYFSETQRNKGNFPGRFSGRQFSNSRSEMNVSTLELGDSALYLCASSATSGGPEYEQYFGPGTRLTVT.

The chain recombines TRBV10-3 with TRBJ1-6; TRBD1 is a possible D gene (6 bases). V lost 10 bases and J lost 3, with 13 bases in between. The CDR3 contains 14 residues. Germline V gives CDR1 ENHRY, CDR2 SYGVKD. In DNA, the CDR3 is TGTGCCAACCGGGACACCCGCTATAATTCACCCCTCCACTTT. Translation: CANRDTRYNSPLHF.

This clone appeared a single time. The DNA of the CDR3 is TGTGCCAGCAGCATCCGGGACAGGGTTGAAGAGACCCAGTACTTC. Protein: CASSIRDRVEETQYF. The chain is built from TRBV7-6 and TRBJ2-5, with TRBD1 matching over 9 bases. The CDR3 covers 15 residues. J was trimmed by 3 bases and V by 5 bases; bases with no gene match: 7. The germline V gene has CDR1 SGHVS and CDR2 FNYEAQ.

DNA of the CDR3: TGTGCCAGTAGCTCCGCCCTCGGAGGGAGCAGTGAGCAGTTCTTC. This gives the protein CASSSALGGSSEQFF. V and J are TRBV19 and TRBJ2-1; a possible D gene is TRBD2 (6 bases). CDR1 and CDR2 (germline): LNHDA, SQIVND (reference sequence). CDR3 size: 15 residues. V lost 6 bases, J lost 9 bases, and 21 bases lay in between.

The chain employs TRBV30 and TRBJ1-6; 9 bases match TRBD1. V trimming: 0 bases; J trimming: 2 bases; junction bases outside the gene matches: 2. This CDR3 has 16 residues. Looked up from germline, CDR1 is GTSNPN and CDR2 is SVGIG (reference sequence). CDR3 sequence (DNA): TGTGCCTGGAGTGTAACAGGGGGCACCTATAATTCACCCCTCCACTTT. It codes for CAWSVTGGTYNSPLHF.

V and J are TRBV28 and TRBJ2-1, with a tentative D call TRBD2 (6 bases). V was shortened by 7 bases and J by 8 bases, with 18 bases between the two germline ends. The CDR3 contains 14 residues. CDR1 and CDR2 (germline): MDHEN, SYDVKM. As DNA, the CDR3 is TGTGCCAGCACAACCCGGGCAGGGAGGCATGAGCAGTTCTTC. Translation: CASTTRAGRHEQFF.

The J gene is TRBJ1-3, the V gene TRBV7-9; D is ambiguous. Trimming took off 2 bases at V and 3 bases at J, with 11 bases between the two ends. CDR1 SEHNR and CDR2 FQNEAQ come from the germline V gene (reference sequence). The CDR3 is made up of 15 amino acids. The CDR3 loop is CASSLSLGFGNTIYF. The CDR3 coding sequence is TGTGCCAGCAGCTTATCCCTAGGTTTTGGAAACACCATATATTTT.

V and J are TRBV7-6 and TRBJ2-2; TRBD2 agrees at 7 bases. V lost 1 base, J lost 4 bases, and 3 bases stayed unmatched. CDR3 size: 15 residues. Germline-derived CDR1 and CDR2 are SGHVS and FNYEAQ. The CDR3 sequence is CASSLGTRGTGELFF. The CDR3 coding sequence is TGTGCCAGCAGCTTAGGGACTAGGGGCACCGGGGAGCTGTTTTTT.

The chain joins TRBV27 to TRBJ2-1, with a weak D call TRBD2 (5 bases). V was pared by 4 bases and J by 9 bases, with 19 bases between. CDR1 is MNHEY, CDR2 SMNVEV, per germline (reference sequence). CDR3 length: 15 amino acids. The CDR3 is CASSSQDREGFEQFF. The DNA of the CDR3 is TGTGCCAGCAGTTCCCAGGACCGGGAAGGGTTTGAGCAGTTCTTC.

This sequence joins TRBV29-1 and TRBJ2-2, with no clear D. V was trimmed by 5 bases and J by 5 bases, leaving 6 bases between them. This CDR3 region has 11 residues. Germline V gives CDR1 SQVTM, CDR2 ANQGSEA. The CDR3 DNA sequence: TGCAGCGTTTCGCGAACCGGGGAGCTGTTTTTT. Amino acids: CSVSRTGELFF.

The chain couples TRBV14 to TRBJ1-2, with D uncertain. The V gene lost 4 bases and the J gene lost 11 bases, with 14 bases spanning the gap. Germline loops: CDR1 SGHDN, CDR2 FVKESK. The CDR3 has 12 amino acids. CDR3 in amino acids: CASSPTGGEYTF. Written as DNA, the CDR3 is TGTGCCAGCAGCCCGACGGGCGGGGAGTACACCTTC.

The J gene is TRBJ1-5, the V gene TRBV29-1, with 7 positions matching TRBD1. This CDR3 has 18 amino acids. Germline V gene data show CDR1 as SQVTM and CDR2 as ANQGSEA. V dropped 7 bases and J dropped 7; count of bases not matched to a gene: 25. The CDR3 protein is CSGGPRGLVVGPSQPQHF. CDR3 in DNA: TGCAGCGGGGGGCCAAGGGGGCTTGTTGTGGGTCCCAGCCAGCCCCAGCATTTT.

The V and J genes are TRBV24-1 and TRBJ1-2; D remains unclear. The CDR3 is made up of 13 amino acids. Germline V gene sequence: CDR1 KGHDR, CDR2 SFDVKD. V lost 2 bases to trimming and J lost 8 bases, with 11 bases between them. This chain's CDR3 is CATSDSWREGYTF. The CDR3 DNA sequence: TGTGCCACCAGTGATTCATGGAGAGAGGGCTACACCTTC.

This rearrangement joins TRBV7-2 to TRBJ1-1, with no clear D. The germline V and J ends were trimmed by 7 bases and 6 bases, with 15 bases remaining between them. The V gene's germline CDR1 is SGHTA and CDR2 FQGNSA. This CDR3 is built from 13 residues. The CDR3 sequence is CASTSRVGSEAFF. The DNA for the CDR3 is TGTGCCAGCACTTCCCGCGTCGGGTCTGAAGCTTTCTTT.

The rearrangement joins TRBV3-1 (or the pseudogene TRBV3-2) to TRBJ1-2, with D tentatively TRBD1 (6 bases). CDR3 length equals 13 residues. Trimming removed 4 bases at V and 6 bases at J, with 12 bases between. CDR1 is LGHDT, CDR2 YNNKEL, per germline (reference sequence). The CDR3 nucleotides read TGTGCCAGCAGCCCAGGGGTTGGGAATGGCTACACCTTC. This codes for CASSPGVGNGYTF.

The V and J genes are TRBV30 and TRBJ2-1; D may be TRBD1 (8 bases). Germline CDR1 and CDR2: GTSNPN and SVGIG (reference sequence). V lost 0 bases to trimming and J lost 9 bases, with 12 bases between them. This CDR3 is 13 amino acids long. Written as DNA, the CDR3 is TGTGCCTGGAGTGTACAGGGGGGGAGTGAGCAGTTCTTC. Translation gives CAWSVQGGSEQFF. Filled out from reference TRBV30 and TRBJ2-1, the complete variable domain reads SQTIHQWPATLVQPVGSPLSLECTVEGTSNPNLYWYRQAAGRGLQLLFYSVGIGQISSEVPQNLSASRPQDRQFILSSKKLLLSDSGFYLCAWSVQGGSEQFFGPGTRLTVL.

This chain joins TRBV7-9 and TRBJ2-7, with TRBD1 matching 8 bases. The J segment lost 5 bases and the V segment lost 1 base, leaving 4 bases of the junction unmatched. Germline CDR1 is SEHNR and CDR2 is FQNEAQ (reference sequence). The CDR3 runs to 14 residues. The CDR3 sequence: CASSLGTGFDEQYF. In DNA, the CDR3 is TGTGCCAGCAGCTTAGGGACAGGGTTCGACGAGCAGTACTTC. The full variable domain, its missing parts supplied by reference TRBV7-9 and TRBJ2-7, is DTGVSQNPRHKITKRGQNVTFRCDPISEHNRLYWYRQTLGQGPEFLTYFQNEAQLEKSRLLSDRFSAERPKGSFSTLEIQRTEQGDSAMYLCASSLGTGFDEQYFGPGTRLTVT.

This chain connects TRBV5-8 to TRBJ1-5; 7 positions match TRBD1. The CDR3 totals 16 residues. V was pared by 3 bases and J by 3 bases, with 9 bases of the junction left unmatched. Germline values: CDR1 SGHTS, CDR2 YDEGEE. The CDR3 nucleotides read TGTGCCAGCAGCTACCGTCGACAGGGACTCAATCAGCCCCAGCATTTT. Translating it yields CASSYRRQGLNQPQHF.